This T cell receptor (beta chain) was captured in a study of cytomegalovirus exposure and HLA in healthy donors (dated 2017 in TCRdb). Describing the broader study: According to a later analysis, the 120 or so validation repertoires were produced on the same platform as the 666 repertoires of the first cohort. The study was designed to test whether signatures of past pathogen exposure could be identified by cataloging public T cell receptors. Along with the approximately 620-subject first cohort, a separate validation cohort of approximately 110 different subjects was used. The study combined high-throughput TCR immunosequencing, statistical association of individual TCRs with disease status, and machine learning to predict cytomegalovirus infection status.

The donors were included in the validation cohort of some 110 subjects, a group kept apart from the roughly 680-subject first cohort. Overall results and qualifications from the work: All 120 or so repertoires were used to score co-occurrence in the validation cohort in a later analysis, because that analysis had no HLA typing for the cohort. The classifier was reported to diagnose cytomegalovirus status with high specificity and sensitivity in both the original cohort and the validation cohort. While some public TCRs were present in many individuals, most TCR sequences turned up only very rarely across donors. The authors suggested that the approach could potentially be extended to other disease states and immunological phenotypes. A few of the identified cytomegalovirus-associated TCR beta chains were confirmed in vitro to be specific for cytomegalovirus antigens. Of the cluster scores, about 94% were above 0 in a later analysis, which found that TCRs clustered in the first cohort also tended to co-occur in the approximately 130 validation repertoires. A total of about 150 TCR beta chains were listed by the study as associated with cytomegalovirus.

The CDR3 runs 14 residues from the cysteine to the phenylalanine. Of the read, only the CDR3 DNA is kept; its 42 bases are in frame from base 1. At the junction V is shortened by 0 bases and J by 8 bases; bases outside the gene matches: 3. For CDR1 and CDR2, the germline V gene lists SGDLS and YYNGEE. Receptors were amplified or captured by the immunoSEQ multiplex PCR assay. From the authors' description of their analysis: A statistical classification framework was built for diagnosing cytomegalovirus status from the catalog of TCR beta chain sequences. TCRdb stores this immuneACCESS table with in-frame sequences only. Part of the clones is absent; in the studies checked, under half of the shortfall reflects unresolved V genes, and no reason is known for the rest. That table gives V, J and clone size, and the DNA gave D and trimming. Here the sample has 95,000 to 150,000 clones; approximately 95% occur a single time. The ten largest make up 1.5% to 2% of the sample.

As concerns this clone: Its antigen target is currently unknown. Per-base qualities were not stored, and no clone one base away is much larger.

The sequencing input was PBMCs. This clonotype was sampled from a man aged 18 to 29 in good health and CMV-seronegative. The rearrangement combines TRBV9 with TRBJ1-2; TRBD1 lines up with 11 middle nucleotides. The sequenced DNA is TGTGCCAGCAGCGTAGGGACAGGGGGCGACGGCTACACCTTC. This gives the protein CASSVGTGGDGYTF.